Below are 26 T cell receptor beta chains sequenced from a single sample in a study of cytomegalovirus exposure and HLA in healthy donors. With 60 Vbeta and 13 Jbeta primers, the PCR was carried out. Clones were read by immunoSEQ multiplex PCR, and TCRdb kept only the in-frame ones, dropping some. The sample gives around 200,000 clones, less than 90% of which show up once; roughly 0.34% is in the top ten. The sample taken for sequencing was PBMCs. The receptors here all came from a woman under 40 in good health and CMV-seronegative.

The chain combines TRBV29-1 with TRBJ2-3, with D possibly being TRBD2 (6 bases). Trimming left V 5 bases short and J 2 bases short, with 14 bases between. Germline V gene data show CDR1 as SQVTM and CDR2 as ANQGSEA. The CDR3 has 14 amino acids. CDR3 sequence: CSVKTGLTTDTQYF. The CDR3 DNA reads as TGCAGCGTTAAAACGGGACTCACCACAGATACGCAGTATTTT.

This clone was picked up one time. The V gene is TRBV28, the J gene TRBJ2-5; 9 bases are a match to TRBD1. The CDR3 length is 13 residues. Germline CDR1 MDHEN, CDR2 SYDVKM. J gave up 5 bases and V 6 bases, and 4 bases lay outside the gene matches. In nucleotides, the CDR3 is TGTGCCAGCAGGTCACAGGGGGCTGAGACCCAGTACTTC. Amino acids: CASRSQGAETQYF.

V is TRBV7-2 and J is TRBJ2-4, with 8 bases lining up with TRBD2. V shed 3 bases, J shed 6 bases, and the junction held 10 bases outside the gene matches. The CDR3 length is 16 residues. Germline V gene sequence: CDR1 SGHTA, CDR2 FQGNSA. The CDR3 protein is CASSLIPPGGVNIQYF. DNA for the CDR3: TGTGCCAGCAGCTTGATACCGCCGGGAGGGGTAAACATTCAGTACTTC.

The chain uses TRBV5-1 and TRBJ1-5; D may be TRBD1 (5 bases). Between the trimmed V and J ends, which lost 0 bases and 0 bases, there was a span of 7 bases. The germline gives CDR1 SGHRS, CDR2 YFSETQ. This CDR3 comprises 15 residues. CDR3: CASSLGGDSNQPQHF. As DNA, the CDR3 is TGCGCCAGCAGCTTGGGGGGGGATAGCAATCAGCCCCAGCATTTT. Full variable domain (outside the CDR3, taken from reference TRBV5-1 and TRBJ1-5): KAGVTQTPRYLIKTRGQQVTLSCSPISGHRSVSWYQQTPGQGLQFLFEYFSETQRNKGNFPGRFSGRQFSNSRSEMNVSTLELGDSALYLCASSLGGDSNQPQHFGDGTRLSIL.

The V call is TRBV7-9, the J call TRBJ2-7; D might be TRBD2 (5 bases). Trimming stripped 3 bases from V and 4 bases from J, with 16 bases between. CDR1 and CDR2 from the germline V gene are SEHNR and FQNEAQ (reference sequence). There are 15 residues in the CDR3. CDR3 region: CASSLQVGREYEQYF. Written as DNA, the CDR3 is TGTGCCAGCAGCTTGCAGGTAGGGAGAGAATACGAGCAGTACTTC.

In nucleotides, the CDR3 is TGTGCCAGTAACGCAAACCGAGGGCAGCCCCAGCATTTT. Its protein product is CASNANRGQPQHF. V is TRBV19 and J is TRBJ1-5; D unresolved. This CDR3 region has 13 residues. Germline-derived CDR1 and CDR2 are LNHDA and SQIVND (reference sequence). V was pared by 7 bases and J by 7 bases, with 14 bases between.

V usage is TRBV5-1 and J usage is TRBJ2-5; TRBD2 matches at 9 bases. Germline V gene lookup returns CDR1 SGHRS and CDR2 YFSETQ. After removal of 3 bases from V and 1 base from J, the junction contained 7 bases not matched to a gene. The CDR3 has 16 residues. CDR3 sequence (DNA): TGCGCCAGCAGCTCGGATCCTAGCGGGGCCCAAGAGACCCAGTACTTC. It codes for CASSSDPSGAQETQYF.

The chain links TRBV28 to TRBJ2-5; TRBD2 agrees at 10 bases. V dropped 6 bases and J dropped 5; count of bases not matched to a gene: 9. In germline, CDR1 is MDHEN, CDR2 SYDVKM. The CDR3 consists of 15 residues. Here the CDR3 reads CASSLSGREWETQYF. DNA of the CDR3: TGTGCCAGCAGCCTCAGCGGGAGGGAGTGGGAGACCCAGTACTTC.

The V call is TRBV2, the J call TRBJ2-7, with TRBD1 identical over 10 bases. Trimming at V came to 7 bases and at J to 2 bases, leaving 8 bases not matched to a gene. CDR3 length: 15 residues. Germline V gene lookup returns CDR1 SNHLY and CDR2 FYNNEI. In DNA form, the CDR3 reads TGTGCCAGCAAAAGGACAGGGGGATATCCCTACGAGCAGTACTTC. This encodes CASKRTGGYPYEQYF.

The count of this clone is one. This rearrangement joins TRBV4-1 to TRBJ2-5; 9 nucleotides align to TRBD2. Per germline, CDR1 MGHRA and CDR2 YSYEKL. Trimming cost V 8 bases and J 5 bases; bases outside gene matches: 12. CDR3 length: 15 amino acids. The CDR3 spells CASGMAGGPRETQYF. In DNA, the CDR3 is TGCGCCAGCGGAATGGCGGGGGGGCCGAGGGAGACCCAGTACTTC.

The sample holds one count of this clone. This chain connects TRBV5-1 to TRBJ2-6; unclear D gene. The V end lost 4 bases, the J end lost 2 bases, and 10 bases lay between the germline ends. The CDR3 spans 15 residues. Germline V gene sequence: CDR1 SGHRS, CDR2 YFSETQ. In DNA, the CDR3 is TGCGCCAGCAGCCCCGACATGACTGGGGCCAACGTCCTGACTTTC. The encoded protein is CASSPDMTGANVLTF.

The CDR3 sequence: CASSYSGQTLNTEAFF. The CDR3 coding sequence is TGTGCCAGCAGTTACTCTGGACAGACTTTAAACACTGAAGCTTTCTTT. V gene TRBV6-5 combines with J gene TRBJ1-1; tentative D call: TRBD1 (6 bases). Germline CDR1 MNHEY, CDR2 SVGAGI. The CDR3 runs to 16 residues. Trimming took 0 bases from V and 2 from J, leaving 13 bases between them.

The chain combines TRBV7-8 with TRBJ2-7; D possibly corresponds to TRBD1 (6 bases). The CDR3 consists of 14 residues. Germline V gene sequence: CDR1 SGHVS, CDR2 FQNEAQ. The germline V and J ends were trimmed by 2 bases and 1 base, with 9 bases remaining between them. The CDR3 coding sequence is TGTGCCAGCAGCTTAAACAGGGCATCCTACGAGCAGTACTTC. As protein: CASSLNRASYEQYF.

CDR3 sequence (DNA): TGCGCCAGCAGCTTTCGGACGGGAGACACCGGGGAGCTGTTTTTT. Protein: CASSFRTGDTGELFF. V usage is TRBV5-1 and J usage is TRBJ2-2; D is possibly TRBD2 (6 bases). CDR1 is SGHRS, CDR2 YFSETQ, per germline. The CDR3 runs 15 residues. Deletions cut 2 bases from V and 3 bases from J, with 11 bases between.

This clone was recorded once. The chain uses TRBV6-5 and TRBJ2-3; 7 nucleotides line up with TRBD2. Germline V gene data show CDR1 as MNHEY and CDR2 as SVGAGI. The CDR3 is 15 amino acids. V lost 5 bases and J lost 8; bases outside the gene matches: 13. The CDR3 DNA reads TGTGCCAGCAGTAGAAAGGCGGGACTAATTAGTACGCAGTATTTT. Protein product: CASSRKAGLISTQYF.

The V and J genes are TRBV15 and TRBJ2-5; 12 nucleotides match TRBD2. CDR3 length: 18 amino acids. J gave up 5 bases and V 0 bases, and 10 bases lay outside the gene matches. CDR1 is LNHNV, CDR2 YYDKDF, per germline (reference sequence). The DNA for the CDR3 is TGTGCCACCAGCAGAGAGGAACCGGGTCTAGCGGGGGGGGAGACCCAGTACTTC. Translated, it gives CATSREEPGLAGGETQYF.

This chain connects TRBV4-1 to TRBJ1-1, with D perhaps TRBD1 (6 bases). Germline V CDR1 and CDR2: MGHRA, YSYEKL. There are 13 residues in the CDR3. The V gene lost 4 bases and the J gene lost 11 bases, with 17 bases spanning the gap. CDR3 in DNA: TGCGCCAGCAGCCTGACAGGCCCTGGTGTGGCTTTCTTT. Translation: CASSLTGPGVAFF.

This chain connects TRBV7-9 to TRBJ2-5; 8 bases fit TRBD2. V gave up 5 bases and J gave up 1 base; unmatched junction bases: 12. The CDR3 extends over 17 amino acids. The germline V gene encodes CDR1 SEHNR and CDR2 FQNEAQ (reference sequence). The CDR3 nucleotides are TGTGCCAGCAGCGGAACTAGCGGCCAGCGGGGCCAAGAGACCCAGTACTTC. Encoded protein: CASSGTSGQRGQETQYF. Based on the CDR3 plus reference TRBV7-9 and TRBJ2-5, the full variable domain is DTGVSQNPRHKITKRGQNVTFRCDPISEHNRLYWYRQTLGQGPEFLTYFQNEAQLEKSRLLSDRFSAERPKGSFSTLEIQRTEQGDSAMYLCASSGTSGQRGQETQYFGPGTRLLVL.

The V and J genes are TRBV19 and TRBJ1-1, with D perhaps TRBD1 (6 bases). Germline assignment: CDR1 LNHDA and CDR2 SQIVND (reference sequence). The CDR3 loop spans 15 amino acids. V was trimmed by 7 bases and J by 10 bases, leaving 25 bases between them. The CDR3 nucleotides are TGTGCCAGTAAACAAGGGGCAGGGGCCTTCCTTGGAGCTTTCTTT. This translates into CASKQGAGAFLGAFF.

This clone was found once. The chain combines TRBV5-1 with TRBJ2-3, with 12 bases lining up with TRBD2. This CDR3 has 18 amino acids. V shed 2 bases and J 6 bases; nucleotides not matched to a gene: 13. Per germline, CDR1 SGHRS and CDR2 YFSETQ. For the CDR3, the DNA is TGCGCCAGCAGCTTACTACCTTCTAGCGGGGGGGCCGCGGATACGCAGTATTTT. Its translation: CASSLLPSSGGAADTQYF. The full variable domain, with the rest looked up from reference TRBV5-1 and TRBJ2-3, is KAGVTQTPRYLIKTRGQQVTLSCSPISGHRSVSWYQQTPGQGLQFLFEYFSETQRNKGNFPGRFSGRQFSNSRSEMNVSTLELGDSALYLCASSLLPSSGGAADTQYFGPGTRLTVL.

The rearrangement links TRBV27 to TRBJ2-7; D may be TRBD2 (5 bases). Germline V lookup: CDR1 MNHEY, CDR2 SMNVEV (reference sequence). Trimming cost V 6 bases and J 3 bases, with 15 bases left between them. CDR3 size: 14 residues. CDR3 DNA: TGTGCCAGCAGAACGGGGAGTAGATTCTACGAGCAGTACTTC. Translating gives CASRTGSRFYEQYF.

For the CDR3, the DNA is TGTGCCAGCTCACCCGGGGTCGGGGGGCAGGGTACTGAAGCTTTCTTT. Amino acid sequence: CASSPGVGGQGTEAFF. This chain joins TRBV18 and TRBJ1-1; D might be TRBD1 (6 bases). The V end was cut by 3 bases, the J end by 5 bases, with 19 bases between. The CDR3 runs 16 residues. Germline CDR1 is KGHSH and CDR2 is LQKENI.

The rearrangement links TRBV29-1 to TRBJ1-5, with 7 positions matching TRBD1. The junction had 10 bases not matched to a gene; V was cut back by 7 bases and J by 4 bases. This CDR3 comprises 14 residues. CDR1 is SQVTM and CDR2 is ANQGSEA in the germline V gene. The CDR3 DNA is TGCAGCGCTGGCCGACAGGGTAGAAATCAGCCCCAGCATTTT. Amino acids: CSAGRQGRNQPQHF.

The chain carries TRBV4-1 and TRBJ2-7, with 8 bases that match TRBD2. Germline CDR1 reads MGHRA; CDR2 reads YSYEKL. Trimming took 4 bases from V and 6 from J; bases not matched to a gene: 20. The CDR3 length is 18 residues. The CDR3: CASSLEPSVGGAVSEQYF. The CDR3 region has the DNA TGCGCCAGCAGCCTAGAACCCTCGGTCGGGGGGGCAGTTTCCGAGCAGTACTTC.

The rearrangement joins TRBV19 to TRBJ2-3; D uncertain. V was shortened by 2 bases and J by 0 bases, with 6 bases between the two germline ends. In germline, CDR1 is LNHDA, CDR2 SQIVND (reference sequence). This CDR3 is 14 amino acids long. Written as DNA, the CDR3 is TGTGCCAGTAGTATACCCAGGAGCACAGATACGCAGTATTTT. Encoded protein: CASSIPRSTDTQYF.

This chain uses TRBV2 with TRBJ2-2; TRBD2 is a possible D gene (6 bases). The length of the CDR3 is 20 residues. Germline V gene lookup returns CDR1 SNHLY and CDR2 FYNNEI. The V gene lost 6 bases and the J gene lost 5 bases, with 31 bases spanning the gap. CDR3: CASSRKGRRSSASGTGELFF. The CDR3 DNA reads TGTGCCAGCAGCCGGAAGGGGAGGAGGTCGTCGGCGTCGGGGACCGGGGAGCTGTTTTTT.